This T cell receptor beta chain was captured in a study of cytomegalovirus exposure and HLA in healthy donors. On the study more broadly: The 120 validation repertoires and the approximately 630 first-cohort repertoires shared a platform, a later analysis reported.

These donors were members of the roughly 120-subject validation cohort, a group separate from the roughly 670-subject first cohort. In the case of this clone: Antigen unknown. An end of the junction differs from the germline gene, which may be a read error.

Regarding the study as a whole: Altogether, 150 or so TCR beta chains were recorded as cytomegalovirus-associated.

Libraries were prepared by immunoSEQ multiplex PCR; TCRdb keeps only in-frame clonotypes and omits some of them. The sample shows about 150,000 clones, about 94% of them seen only once. In germline, CDR1 is SQVTM, CDR2 ANQGSEA. The CDR3 sequence is 14 residues long. Sequencing used PBMCs. The genes are TRBV29-1 and TRBJ2-3, with TRBD2 identical over 10 bases. The receptor was derived from a young man in good health and CMV-seropositive. CDR3 bases: TGCAGCGTCGAAGCGGGAGGGATAGCAGATACGCAGTATTTT. Its translation: CSVEAGGIADTQYF.